One sample yielded the 10 T cell receptor beta chains listed below, sequenced in a study of T cell repertoires in cytomegalovirus infection. Via MiXCR, TCRdb re-called the reads, giving one row per CDR3 protein. The sample carries roughly 500,000 distinct CDR3 sequences, about 17% recorded once. Sequences were obtained from CD8+ T cells from PBMCs. All receptors come from a human donor in good health (CMV status not recorded). Some clones in this sample may be carry-over from other donors' samples.

There are many counts of this clonotype. The V and J genes are TRBV9 and TRBJ2-1; 11 bases match TRBD2. Germline CDR1 SGDLS, CDR2 YYNGEE. V was clipped by 0 bases and J by 3 bases; unmatched bases: 2. CDR3 length equals 16 residues. This chain's CDR3 is CASSVGTSGLYNEQFF. The CDR3 nucleotides are TGTGCCAGCAGCGTAGGGACTAGCGGGCTCTACAATGAGCAGTTCTTC.

This clonotype has more than one count but fewer than ten. The V call is TRBV2, the J call TRBJ2-1; D is perhaps TRBD1 (5 bases). Per germline, CDR1 SNHLY and CDR2 FYNNEI. Trimming pared 2 bases from V and 3 bases from J, leaving 17 bases between. CDR3 length equals 17 residues. The CDR3 DNA reads TGTGCCAGCAGTGAACTCCCCTCAGGGAATCGCTACAATGAGCAGTTCTTC. Translating gives CASSELPSGNRYNEQFF.

In this sample, this clonotype turned up many times. The rearrangement uses TRBV25-1 and TRBJ2-1; 10 nucleotides agree with TRBD2. The CDR3 contains 17 residues. Germline lookup yields CDR1 MGHDK and CDR2 SYGVNS. The V segment lost 1 base and the J segment 5 bases; nucleotides outside the gene matches: 8. The chain's CDR3 is CASSELSTGLANNEQFF. Written as DNA, the CDR3 is TGTGCCAGCAGTGAATTAAGTACGGGACTAGCGAACAATGAGCAGTTCTTC. Full variable domain (remainder filled in from reference TRBV25-1 and TRBJ2-1): EADIYQTPRYLVIGTGKKITLECSQTMGHDKMYWYQQDPGMELHLIHYSYGVNSTEKGDLSSESTVSRIRTEHFPLTLESARPSHTSQYLCASSELSTGLANNEQFFGPGTRLTVL.

This clonotype has ten or more counts. The chain employs TRBV7-9 and TRBJ2-7, with D uncertain. The germline gives CDR1 SEHNR, CDR2 FQNEAQ (reference sequence). Trimming left V 4 bases short and J 7 bases short, with 17 bases between. CDR3 length: 14 residues. The CDR3 DNA sequence: TGTGCCAGCAGCTCCCCTCGGGCGGTAGAGGAGCAGTACTTC. Translation: CASSSPRAVEEQYF.

The chain is built from TRBV12-3 or TRBV12-4 and TRBJ1-5, with TRBD1 identical over 10 bases. This CDR3 is 18 amino acids long. V was pared by 4 bases and J by 0 bases, with 9 bases of the junction left unmatched. CDR3 bases: TGTGCCAGCAGTTCGACCGGGACAGGGGATTATAGCAATCAGCCCCAGCATTTT. It encodes CASSSTGTGDYSNQPQHF.

Many counts were recorded for this clonotype. The gene calls are TRBV11-2 and TRBJ2-3; 11 nucleotides align to TRBD2. V lost 1 base, J lost 11 bases, and 11 bases stayed unmatched. This CDR3 is 16 amino acids long. Germline V gene sequence: CDR1 SGHAT, CDR2 FQNNGV. Here the CDR3 DNA reads TGTGCCAGCAGCTTAGGACTAGCGGGATCCCACATGGGGCAGTATTTT. The encoded protein is CASSLGLAGSHMGQYF.

This clonotype was picked up many times. This chain links TRBV9 with TRBJ2-1; the match to TRBD2 covers 7 bases. In germline, CDR1 is SGDLS, CDR2 YYNGEE. V trimming: 5 bases; J trimming: 4 bases; junction bases outside the gene matches: 6. There are 14 residues in the CDR3. CDR3 protein: CASSPSGAYNEQFF. CDR3 in DNA: TGTGCCAGCAGTCCTAGCGGAGCATACAATGAGCAGTTCTTC.

V is TRBV11-3 and J is TRBJ2-2; 7 nucleotides align to TRBD1. V gave up 3 bases and J gave up 0 bases; unmatched junction bases: 4. The CDR3 length is 16 residues. Germline CDR1 and CDR2: SGHNT and YENEEA. CDR3 residues: CASSFYRGTNTGELFF. The CDR3 bases are TGTGCCAGCAGCTTTTACAGGGGCACGAACACCGGGGAGCTGTTTTTT.

This clonotype was counted ten times or more. The chain is built from TRBV6-4 and TRBJ1-2; D is perhaps TRBD1 (5 bases). CDR3 length: 15 amino acids. V was pared by 0 bases and J by 4 bases, with 12 bases between. CDR1 is MRHNA, CDR2 SNTAGT, per germline. The CDR3 bases are TGTGCCAGCAGTGACTCGAGGCGGGGGGGCTATGGCTACACCTTC. This gives the protein CASSDSRRGGYGYTF.

This clonotype was observed at least ten times. The rearrangement joins TRBV6-1 to TRBJ2-3; D may be TRBD2 (6 bases). Trimming shortened V by 2 bases and J by 4 bases, and 10 bases separated the two germline ends. This CDR3 contains 14 residues. Germline CDR1 MNHNS, CDR2 SASEGT. CDR3 sequence: CASSENWEADTQYF. Written as DNA, the CDR3 is TGTGCCAGCAGTGAAAATTGGGAGGCAGATACGCAGTATTTT.